The 19 T cell receptor beta chains given below trace back to one sample, sequenced in a study of T cells in Graves' hyperthyroidism and ophthalmopathy. There were TCR beta CDR3 regions amplified from RNA transcripts. A set of HTBI primers served as the primers for a first-round RT-PCR of the TCR CDR3. TCRdb reanalysed the multiplex PCR reads using MiXCR and keeps one entry per CDR3 protein. This sample carries around 430,000 distinct CDR3 sequences, about 15% of them seen once, and the ten largest clones take approximately 32%. Input material: blood. The receptors shown here come from a woman between 25 and 40 years old with Graves' hyperthyroidism.

This clonotype was found a few times. The chain is built from TRBV20-1 and TRBJ1-5; 8 nucleotides match TRBD1. The ends lost 1 base at V and 6 bases at J; junction bases unmatched: 11. CDR1 is DFQATT and CDR2 is SNEGSKA in the germline V gene (reference sequence). The CDR3 is 16 amino acids. CDR3 region: CSARVPATGVGQPQHF. DNA of the CDR3: TGCAGTGCTAGAGTCCCCGCGACAGGGGTAGGTCAGCCCCAGCATTTT.

The sample holds many counts of this clonotype. The gene calls are TRBV28 and TRBJ2-7, with 8 nucleotides matching TRBD1. The CDR3 has 13 residues. Germline V gene sequence: CDR1 MDHEN, CDR2 SYDVKM. J lost 5 bases, V lost 4 bases, and 4 bases had no gene match. The CDR3 DNA is TGTGCCAGCAGTTCTGGACAGGGCGACGAGCAGTACTTC. Translation gives CASSSGQGDEQYF.

This clonotype was seen more than once but under ten times. The rearrangement links TRBV20-1 to TRBJ2-1; a possible D gene is TRBD2 (5 bases). Trimming removed 6 bases at V and 6 bases at J, with 18 bases between. This CDR3 region has 14 residues. Germline loops: CDR1 DFQATT, CDR2 SNEGSKA (reference sequence). The CDR3 loop reads CSARVQRRSNEQFF. The CDR3 DNA reads TGCAGTGCGAGGGTCCAGCGGAGGAGCAATGAGCAGTTCTTC.

The sample holds many counts of this clonotype. The rearrangement links TRBV20-1 to TRBJ2-2; maybe TRBD2 (5 bases). Germline V lookup: CDR1 DFQATT, CDR2 SNEGSKA (reference sequence). V lost 2 bases to trimming and J lost 4 bases, with 8 bases between them. The CDR3 runs to 13 residues. CDR3 in amino acids: CSARRTSTGELFF. For the CDR3, the DNA is TGCAGTGCTAGAAGAACTAGCACCGGGGAGCTGTTTTTT.

This clonotype has at least ten counts. In DNA, the CDR3 is TGTGCCAGCAGTTTCCTAATTCCGGGAGCTGAAGAGACCCAGTACTTC. This translates into CASSFLIPGAEETQYF. The J gene is TRBJ2-5, the V gene TRBV12-3 or TRBV12-4; the D gene is possibly TRBD2 (6 bases). The CDR3 contains 16 residues. V lost 3 bases and J 3 bases, leaving 17 bases between the germline ends.

The sample holds many counts of this clonotype. The gene calls are TRBV5-4 and TRBJ2-5; a possible D gene is TRBD1 (5 bases). CDR1 is SGHNT and CDR2 is YYREEE in the germline V gene (reference sequence). The CDR3 has 14 residues. The V end lost 0 bases, the J end lost 1 base, and 7 bases lay between the germline ends. The CDR3 DNA is TGTGCCAGCAGCTTGGACAGGTTCCAAGAGACCCAGTACTTC. Its protein product is CASSLDRFQETQYF.

This clonotype was detected only a few times. The rearrangement uses TRBV9 and TRBJ2-2; D is undetermined. The CDR3 sequence is 14 residues long. Germline loops: CDR1 SGDLS, CDR2 YYNGEE. Trimming shortened V by 3 bases and J by 1 base, and 7 bases separated the two germline ends. The CDR3 region is CASSALRNTGELFF. In DNA, the CDR3 is TGTGCCAGCAGCGCACTAAGGAACACCGGGGAGCTGTTTTTT.

This clonotype was observed a few times. The chain carries TRBV2 and TRBJ2-2, with TRBD2 identical over 7 bases. V lost 7 bases, J lost 1 base, and 6 bases stayed unmatched. Per germline, CDR1 SNHLY and CDR2 FYNNEI. This CDR3 is 15 amino acids long. In DNA form, the CDR3 reads TGTGCCAGCATCGTCGCTAGCGGGAACACCGGGGAGCTGTTTTTT. Translation gives CASIVASGNTGELFF.

In its sample, this clonotype was seen a few times. This rearrangement joins TRBV6-1 to TRBJ1-4; no definite D call. The CDR3 contains 14 residues. V lost 6 bases and J lost 2, with 10 bases in between. Germline V gene lookup returns CDR1 MNHNS and CDR2 SASEGT. The CDR3 DNA is TGTGCCAGCAGGAAGGCCGGGACTAATGAAAAACTGTTTTTT. This sequence encodes CASRKAGTNEKLFF.

The table lists this clonotype with many counts. This sequence joins TRBV2 and TRBJ1-6; the match to TRBD1 covers 9 bases. Unmatched junction bases numbered 4, after V lost 4 bases and J lost 6 bases. The CDR3 runs to 15 residues. The germline gives CDR1 SNHLY, CDR2 FYNNEI. Here the CDR3 reads CASSGQGVSNSPLHF. CDR3 DNA sequence: TGTGCCAGCAGTGGACAGGGGGTTAGTAATTCACCCCTCCACTTT.

The rearrangement uses TRBV20-1 and TRBJ2-1; TRBD2 matches at 12 bases. CDR3 length: 17 residues. CDR1 is DFQATT and CDR2 is SNEGSKA in the germline V gene (reference sequence). With 0 bases clipped from V and 7 bases from J, the junction kept 10 bases outside the gene matches. The CDR3 DNA reads TGCAGTGCTAGAGATTCCCGACTAGCGGGAGTGGGGAATGAGCAGTTCTTC. Its protein product is CSARDSRLAGVGNEQFF.

The V and J genes are TRBV19 and TRBJ2-7; D uncertain. The CDR3 has 13 residues. V was trimmed by 0 bases and J by 0 bases, leaving 3 bases between them. Germline CDR1 LNHDA, CDR2 SQIVND (reference sequence). The CDR3 DNA reads as TGTGCCAGTAGTATAGAGGACTCCTACGAGCAGTACTTC. Translating it yields CASSIEDSYEQYF.

About this clonotype: A much larger clone differs from this one at a single base, so this may be a read error. This chain links TRBV30 with TRBJ2-7; TRBD1 matches at 7 bases. CDR3 length: 14 residues. Germline V gene data show CDR1 as GTSNPN and CDR2 as SVGIG (reference sequence). The DNA of the CDR3 is TGTACCTGGAGTGTCGACAGGGCTTCCTACGAGCAGTACTTC. Translation: CTWSVDRASYEQYF.

This clonotype was detected ten times or more. V gene TRBV24-1 combines with J gene TRBJ2-5; tentatively, D is TRBD1 or TRBD2 (5 bases each). In germline, CDR1 is KGHDR, CDR2 SFDVKD. The CDR3 totals 12 residues. V lost 6 bases and J lost 5, with 9 bases in between. The CDR3 nucleotides read TGTGCCACCAGTTTAGGGGAGGAGACCCAGTACTTC. Encoded protein: CATSLGEETQYF.

About this clonotype: A read error is possible here, since a much larger clone lies one base away. The rearrangement uses TRBV7-2 and TRBJ2-7; D perhaps matches TRBD2 (6 bases). The DNA end is more similar to TRBJ2-1, so the J call may be wrong. The CDR3 has 16 residues. The germline CDR1 and CDR2 sequences are SGHTA and FQGNSA. The CDR3 coding sequence is TGTGCCAGCAGCTTATCGAGCGGCGGACTATTCTACGAGCAGTTCTTC. This sequence encodes CASSLSSGGLFYEQFF.

The sample holds many counts of this clonotype. The V call is TRBV20-1, the J call TRBJ1-5; TRBD1 agrees at 8 bases. Trimming took 3 bases from V and 0 from J; bases not matched to a gene: 10. The CDR3 length is 17 residues. Germline V gene data show CDR1 as DFQATT and CDR2 as SNEGSKA (reference sequence). The CDR3 coding sequence is TGCAGTGCTAGTGACCCAGGGGGCGCGAGTAGCAATCAGCCCCAGCATTTT. Translating it yields CSASDPGGASSNQPQHF.

The chain uses TRBV5-6 and TRBJ2-5, with 9 nucleotides matching TRBD2. CDR3 length equals 16 residues. The V and J ends lost 1 base and 5 bases, in that order; junction bases with no gene match: 9. Germline V gene sequence: CDR1 SGHDT, CDR2 YYEEEE. The CDR3 loop reads CASSLKSSGTAETQYF. DNA of the CDR3: TGTGCCAGCAGCTTGAAGTCTAGCGGGACTGCGGAGACCCAGTACTTC.

This clonotype came up many times. This CDR3 is CASSQYARTDTQYF. The CDR3 nucleotides are TGTGCCAGCAGCCAATACGCCCGCACAGATACGCAGTATTTT. V usage is TRBV3-1 and J usage is TRBJ2-3; D gene ambiguous. This CDR3 has 14 amino acids. V lost 2 bases to trimming and J lost 1 base, with 7 bases between them. Looked up from germline, CDR1 is LGHDT and CDR2 is YNNKEL (reference sequence).

The V and J genes are TRBV12-3 or TRBV12-4 and TRBJ2-3; D not resolved. V was trimmed by 2 bases and J by 5 bases, leaving 20 bases between them. The CDR3 is 17 residues long. Here the CDR3 reads CASSLIPKPIEGDTQYF. In DNA form, the CDR3 reads TGTGCCAGCAGTTTAATTCCGAAACCGATCGAAGGAGATACGCAGTATTTT.